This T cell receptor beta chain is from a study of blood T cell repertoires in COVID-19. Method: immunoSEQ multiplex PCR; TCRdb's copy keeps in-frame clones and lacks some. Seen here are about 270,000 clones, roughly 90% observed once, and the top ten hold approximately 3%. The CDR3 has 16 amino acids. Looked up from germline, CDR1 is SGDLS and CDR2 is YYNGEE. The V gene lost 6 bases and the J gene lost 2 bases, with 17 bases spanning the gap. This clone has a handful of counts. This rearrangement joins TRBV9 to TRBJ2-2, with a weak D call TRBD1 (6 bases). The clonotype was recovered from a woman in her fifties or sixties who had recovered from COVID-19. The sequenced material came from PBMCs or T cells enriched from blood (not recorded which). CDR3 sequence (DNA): TGTGCCAGCAACCCACAGGGATTCCTAAACACCGGGGAGCTGTTTTTT. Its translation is CASNPQGFLNTGELFF.